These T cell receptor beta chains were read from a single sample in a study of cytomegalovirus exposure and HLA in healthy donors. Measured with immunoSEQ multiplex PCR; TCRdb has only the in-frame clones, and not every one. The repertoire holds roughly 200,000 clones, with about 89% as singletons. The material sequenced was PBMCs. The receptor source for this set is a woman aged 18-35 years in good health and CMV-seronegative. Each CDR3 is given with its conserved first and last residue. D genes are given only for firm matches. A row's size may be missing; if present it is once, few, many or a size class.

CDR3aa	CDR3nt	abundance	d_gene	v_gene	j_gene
CASSNQGASYGYTF	TGCGCCAGCAGCAATCAGGGGGCGTCCTATGGCTACACCTTC	-	TRBD1	TRBV4-1	TRBJ1-2
CASSLARDTQYF	TGTGCCAGCAGCTTAGCTAGAGATACGCAGTATTTT	-	-	TRBV7-8	TRBJ2-3
CASMGTPSYEQYF	TGTGCCAGCATGGGGACACCCTCCTACGAGCAGTACTTC	many	-	TRBV6-5	TRBJ2-7
CASSLAARSSYNEQFF	TGTGCCAGCAGCTTAGCCGCTAGAAGCTCCTACAATGAGCAGTTCTTC	-	-	TRBV7-6	TRBJ2-1
CASSTEGGLEAFF	TGCGCCAGCAGCACAGAAGGGGGCCTTGAAGCTTTCTTT	-	TRBD1	TRBV5-1	TRBJ1-1
CASSQDERTQTQYF	TGCGCCAGCAGCCAAGATGAGCGGACCCAGACCCAGTACTTC	-	-	TRBV4-3	TRBJ2-5
CASSDRGRGRISGGNQPQHF	TGCGCCAGCAGTGACCGGGGCAGGGGGCGCATATCGGGTGGCAATCAGCCCCAGCATTTT	-	TRBD1	TRBV10-1	TRBJ1-5
CASSQTGIDGYTF	TGTGCCAGCAGCCAGACAGGAATTGATGGCTACACCTTC	-	-	TRBV2	TRBJ1-2
CASSFGGAGTDTQYF	TGTGCCAGCAGCTTTGGGGGGGCCGGAACAGATACGCAGTATTTT	few	-	TRBV7-6	TRBJ2-3
CASSLEGVPSPDYNEQFF	TGTGCCAGCAGCTTAGAAGGGGTGCCCTCCCCCGATTACAATGAGCAGTTCTTC	-	-	TRBV11-3	TRBJ2-1
CASSAGTVNEKLFF	TGTGCCAGCAGCGCCGGGACAGTCAATGAAAAACTGTTTTTT	-	TRBD1	TRBV5-4	TRBJ1-4
CASSLRGQVDSNQPQHF	TGCGCCAGCAGCCTCAGAGGGCAGGTCGATAGCAATCAGCCCCAGCATTTT	-	-	TRBV4-1	TRBJ1-5
CASSLTGGGETQYF	TGTGCCAGCAGCTTAACGGGGGGCGGCGAGACCCAGTACTTC	-	-	TRBV7-9	TRBJ2-5
CASSSHPGERGGLYEQYF	TGTGCCAGCAGCTCGCATCCAGGGGAGCGGGGGGGCCTCTACGAGCAGTACTTC	-	TRBD2	TRBV7-2	TRBJ2-7
CASSITPDYFDEQFF	TGTGCCAGCAGCATCACGCCAGACTACTTCGATGAGCAGTTCTTC	few	-	TRBV7-2	TRBJ2-1
CASSVWPSGTGDTQYF	TGTGCCAGCAGCGTATGGCCTAGCGGGACGGGTGATACGCAGTATTTT	-	TRBD2	TRBV9	TRBJ2-3
CASSLTGQGAYEQYF	TGTGCCAGCAGCTTAACAGGCCAGGGGGCCTACGAGCAGTACTTC	-	TRBD1	TRBV7-3	TRBJ2-7
CAISDGGAGDQPQHF	TGTGCCATCAGTGATGGGGGGGCTGGGGATCAGCCCCAGCATTTT	-	-	TRBV10-3	TRBJ1-5
CASSLAGTGRNEKLLF	TGTGCCAGCAGCTTGGCCGGGACAGGGAGAAATGAAAAACTGCTTTTT	-	TRBD1	TRBV5-5	TRBJ1-4
CASSPPTTPEQFF	TGTGCCAGCAGCCCACCGACAACTCCGGAGCAGTTCTTC	-	-	TRBV7-2	TRBJ2-1
CASSLGGSRGHLYGYTF	TGTGCCAGCAGCTTAGGGGGTTCAAGGGGGCATCTCTATGGCTACACCTTC	-	TRBD1	TRBV7-9	TRBJ1-2
CASSQGSRGRYEQYF	TGCGCCAGCAGCCAAGGTTCCAGGGGGAGGTACGAGCAGTACTTC	once	-	TRBV4-3	TRBJ2-7
CASSFSSGGYNEQFF	TGCGCCAGCAGCTTTTCTAGCGGGGGTTACAATGAGCAGTTCTTC	-	TRBD2	TRBV5-1	TRBJ2-1
CSVAGGGGEKLFF	TGCAGCGTTGCAGGGGGCGGTGGTGAAAAACTGTTTTTT	-	TRBD1	TRBV29-1	TRBJ1-4
CASRETSGIGEQYF	TGTGCCAGCAGGGAGACTAGCGGGATTGGAGAGCAGTACTTC	-	TRBD2	TRBV6-1	TRBJ2-7
CASSPTMDRDEKLFF	TGTGCCAGCTCACCGACAATGGACAGGGATGAAAAACTGTTTTTT	once	TRBD1	TRBV18	TRBJ1-4
CASSHTGARDNEQFF	TGTGCCAGCAGCCATACGGGAGCAAGGGACAATGAGCAGTTCTTC	-	-	TRBV2	TRBJ2-1
CASSHHVETETYEQYF	TGCGCCAGCAGCCACCACGTGGAGACGGAAACCTACGAGCAGTACTTC	-	-	TRBV4-3	TRBJ2-7
CASSLGVKSREEYF	TGTGCCAGCAGCTTGGGGGTAAAAAGTCGGGAGGAGTACTTC	-	TRBD2	TRBV11-2	TRBJ2-7
CASSPTWTGENYGYTF	TGTGCCAGCAGCCCAACCTGGACAGGGGAAAACTATGGCTACACCTTC	few	TRBD1	TRBV5-5	TRBJ1-2
CASSLAGGSETQYF	TGCGCCAGCAGCTTGGCCGGGGGGTCGGAGACCCAGTACTTC	-	TRBD2	TRBV5-1	TRBJ2-5
CASSPGTQNTEAFF	TGTGCCAGCTCACCCGGGACACAGAACACTGAAGCTTTCTTT	-	-	TRBV18	TRBJ1-1
CSVDFRTGVDYGYTF	TGCAGCGTTGATTTCAGGACAGGGGTGGACTATGGCTACACCTTC	-	TRBD1	TRBV29-1	TRBJ1-2
CASSSTSGRWDTQYF	TGTGCCAGCAGCTCGACTAGCGGGAGATGGGATACGCAGTATTTT	-	TRBD2	TRBV7-2	TRBJ2-3
CASSRASGQEHEKLFF	TGCGCCAGCAGCCGAGCTTCCGGACAGGAACATGAAAAACTGTTTTTT	-	TRBD1	TRBV4-1	TRBJ1-4
CASSVVPSGGGDTQYF	TGTGCCAGCAGCGTAGTACCTAGCGGGGGTGGGGATACGCAGTATTTT	-	TRBD2	TRBV9	TRBJ2-3
CASSFTSESSYEQYF	TGTGCCAGCAGCTTTACCAGCGAGAGCTCCTACGAGCAGTACTTC	few	-	TRBV11-2	TRBJ2-7
CAISGGQAIYGYTF	TGTGCCATCAGTGGGGGACAGGCAATCTATGGCTACACCTTC	-	TRBD1	TRBV10-3	TRBJ1-2
CASSPRAASTDTQYF	TGTGCCAGCAGTCCCAGGGCGGCCAGCACAGATACGCAGTATTTT	-	-	TRBV11-1	TRBJ2-3
CASSLAPGRGLSGNTIYF	TGCGCCAGCAGCTTGGCCCCGGGCAGGGGGCTCTCTGGAAACACCATATATTTT	-	TRBD1	TRBV5-1	TRBJ1-3
CASSLGNPGGRHNEQFF	TGCGCCAGCAGCTTGGGGAACCCAGGGGGGAGGCACAATGAGCAGTTCTTC	-	-	TRBV5-1	TRBJ2-1
CASSSQQGGAYEQYF	TGTGCCAGCAGCTCCCAACAGGGGGGTGCCTACGAGCAGTACTTC	-	TRBD1	TRBV11-2	TRBJ2-7
CASSQTGSYTF	TGTGCCAGCAGCCAAACAGGGAGCTACACCTTC	-	-	TRBV13	TRBJ1-2
CASSRDRGSSYEQYF	TGTGCCAGCAGCCGGGACAGGGGGAGCTCCTACGAGCAGTACTTC	-	TRBD1	TRBV6-5	TRBJ2-7
CASSLSEIRGTQYF	TGTGCCAGCAGCTTATCTGAGATTCGGGGGACCCAGTACTTC	-	-	TRBV7-2	TRBJ2-5
CASRAGVSSTDTQYF	TGTGCCAGCAGGGCAGGGGTTTCTAGCACAGATACGCAGTATTTT	-	-	TRBV6-4	TRBJ2-3
CSSSLVVTSEVYYEQYF	TGTTCCAGCAGCTTAGTGGTTACTAGCGAGGTATACTACGAGCAGTACTTC	-	TRBD2	TRBV7-9	TRBJ2-7
CASSLAGQGYTDTQYF	TGTGCCAGCAGCTTGGCAGGACAGGGGTACACAGATACGCAGTATTTT	-	TRBD1	TRBV5-5	TRBJ2-3
CASSSLLAGVSKTQYF	TGCGCCAGCAGCTCGTTACTAGCGGGAGTTTCCAAGACCCAGTACTTC	-	TRBD2	TRBV5-1	TRBJ2-5
CASSATKSSYEQYF	TGTGCCAGCAGCGCCACTAAGAGCTCCTACGAGCAGTACTTC	-	-	TRBV11-2	TRBJ2-7
CASSFTWSGRMDIQYF	TGTGCCAGCAGCTTTACCTGGAGCGGGAGAATGGACATTCAGTACTTC	-	TRBD2	TRBV7-2	TRBJ2-4
CASRRGWDRVVTGELFF	TGTGCCAGCAGAAGAGGCTGGGACAGGGTGGTCACCGGGGAGCTGTTTTTT	-	TRBD1	TRBV11-2	TRBJ2-2
CASSLDSATNEKLFF	TGTGCCAGCAGCTTAGACAGTGCAACTAATGAAAAACTGTTTTTT	-	-	TRBV7-2	TRBJ1-4